The 25 T cell receptor beta chains reported below all come from one sample, sequenced in a study of technical replicates of blood from a few donors. Only in-frame clones appear in the TCRdb table, and some are missing; sequencing was by immunoSEQ multiplex PCR. The sample yields about 72,000 clones, over 95% seen once. What was sequenced was T cells isolated from PBMCs. The origin of the receptors is a human donor in good health.

This chain links TRBV5-6 with TRBJ2-2, with a weak D call TRBD1 (5 bases). This CDR3 comprises 15 residues. The V and J ends lost 4 bases and 3 bases respectively, with 13 bases between them. Germline V lookup: CDR1 SGHDT, CDR2 YYEEEE. CDR3 amino acids: CASSLRVRDTGELFF. CDR3 coding DNA: TGTGCCAGCAGCCTCAGGGTAAGGGACACCGGGGAGCTGTTTTTT. The full variable domain, in which reference TRBV5-6 and TRBJ2-2 provide the parts outside the CDR3, is DAGVTQSPTHLIKTRGQQVTLRCSPKSGHDTVSWYQQALGQGPQFIFQYYEEEERQRGNFPDRFSGHQFPNYSSELNVNALLLGDSALYLCASSLRVRDTGELFFGEGSRLTVL.

The V call is TRBV11-2, the J call TRBJ1-4; 7 bases match TRBD1. From germline, CDR1 is SGHAT and CDR2 FQNNGV. Trimming removed 5 bases from V and 7 bases from J; junction bases left unmatched: 13. CDR3 length: 16 amino acids. The DNA for the CDR3 is TGTGCCAGCAGCCCCCGACAGGGCCTGTGGGGTGAAAAACTGTTTTTT. It is translated as CASSPRQGLWGEKLFF.

This chain connects TRBV28 to TRBJ1-2, with 7 bases lining up with TRBD1. Germline CDR1 is MDHEN and CDR2 is SYDVKM. After removal of 8 bases from V and 5 bases from J, the junction contained 8 bases not matched to a gene. This CDR3 has 13 residues. The CDR3 DNA is TGTGCCAGCTCCCGAACAGGGGTTTATGGCTACACCTTC. Translating gives CASSRTGVYGYTF.

The gene calls are TRBV19 and TRBJ1-2, with TRBD1 matching over 9 bases. The germline gives CDR1 LNHDA, CDR2 SQIVND (reference sequence). The length of the CDR3 is 14 residues. Trimming cost V 4 bases and J 7 bases; bases outside gene matches: 7. The CDR3 nucleotides are TGTGCCAGTAGTACGGGACAGGGACGGGGTGGCTACACCTTC. Protein sequence: CASSTGQGRGGYTF.

The chain carries TRBV7-2 and TRBJ2-2, with 7 bases aligning to TRBD1. This CDR3 has 15 amino acids. V shed 1 base, J shed 5 bases, and the junction held 4 bases outside the gene matches. Germline CDR1 and CDR2: SGHTA and FQGNSA. The CDR3: CASSLGLQGTGELFF. CDR3 nucleotides: TGTGCCAGCAGCTTAGGGTTACAGGGGACCGGGGAGCTGTTTTTT. Looking up the rest from reference TRBV7-2 and TRBJ2-2 gives the full variable domain: GAGVSQSPSNKVTEKGKDVELRCDPISGHTALYWYRQSLGQGLEFLIYFQGNSAPDKSGLPSDRFSAERTGGSVSTLTIQRTQQEDSAVYLCASSLGLQGTGELFFGEGSRLTVL.

V gene TRBV11-2 combines with J gene TRBJ1-1; D not certain. V lost 1 base and J lost 0, with 12 bases in between. CDR1 and CDR2 (germline): SGHAT, FQNNGV. The length of the CDR3 is 16 residues. In nucleotides, the CDR3 is TGTGCCAGCAGCTTAGGGGCAGTTATTATGAACACTGAAGCTTTCTTT. Translation gives CASSLGAVIMNTEAFF.

Here the CDR3 reads CASSSSDAGGPTDTQYF. The CDR3 DNA reads as TGTGCCAGCAGCAGTTCGGACGCCGGAGGTCCAACAGATACGCAGTATTTT. The rearrangement uses TRBV21-1 and TRBJ2-3; TRBD2, the table's D call, was not compared with the DNA. TRBV21-1 is assigned pseudogene status. CDR3 length: 17 residues.

The V gene is TRBV18, the J gene TRBJ1-2, with D possibly TRBD1 on 5 matching bases. The CDR3 length is 12 residues. The germline CDR1 and CDR2 sequences are KGHSH and LQKENI. V shed 4 bases and J shed 4 bases, with 7 bases lying between them. DNA of the CDR3: TGTGCCAGCTCACACGACAGCTATGGCTACACCTTC. Protein product: CASSHDSYGYTF.

Here the CDR3 DNA reads TGTGCCTGGACATCAGGACAGGCCTTTTACTACGAGCAGTACTTC. This sequence encodes CAWTSGQAFYYEQYF. This chain joins TRBV30 and TRBJ2-7; TRBD1 agrees at 7 bases. The CDR3 runs to 15 residues. V shed 4 bases, J shed 3 bases, and the junction held 12 bases outside the gene matches. CDR1 is GTSNPN and CDR2 is SVGIG in the germline V gene (reference sequence).

This clone was detected once. The J gene is TRBJ2-7, the V gene TRBV5-1; 13 positions match TRBD2. The V and J ends lost 2 bases and 4 bases, in that order; junction bases with no gene match: 3. The CDR3 runs to 15 residues. Germline V gene sequence: CDR1 SGHRS, CDR2 YFSETQ. This chain's CDR3 is CASSLGLAGEYEQYF. For the CDR3, the DNA is TGCGCCAGCAGCTTAGGACTAGCGGGAGAATACGAGCAGTACTTC.

V gene TRBV29-1 combines with J gene TRBJ1-2, with 9 bases lining up with TRBD1. CDR1 is SQVTM, CDR2 ANQGSEA, per germline. Germline trimming cut 3 bases from V and 3 bases from J; bases unmatched to any gene: 8. There are 15 residues in the CDR3. CDR3 nucleotide sequence: TGCAGCGTTGAGGTTTTGACAGGGGGTGACTATGGCTACACCTTC. This codes for CSVEVLTGGDYGYTF.

This clone has just one count. The rearrangement uses TRBV5-1 and TRBJ1-6; 7 nucleotides agree with TRBD1. There are 16 residues in the CDR3. Germline V gives CDR1 SGHRS, CDR2 YFSETQ. The ends lost 0 bases at V and 1 base at J; junction bases unmatched: 1. The CDR3: CASSLEGASYNSPLHF. The CDR3 DNA reads as TGCGCCAGCAGCTTGGAGGGGGCATCCTATAATTCACCCCTCCACTTT.

The V and J genes are TRBV20-1 and TRBJ2-7, with D perhaps matching TRBD1 (6 bases). CDR1 and CDR2 from the germline V gene are DFQATT and SNEGSKA (reference sequence). The CDR3 runs to 11 residues. V gave up 2 bases and J gave up 6 bases, with 8 bases separating them. DNA of the CDR3: TGCAGTGCTAGACCGGACAGCGAGCAGTACTTC. This codes for CSARPDSEQYF.

The chain is built from TRBV30 and TRBJ2-7; D is uncertain. CDR1 is GTSNPN and CDR2 is SVGIG in the germline V gene (reference sequence). V gave up 4 bases and J gave up 3 bases, with 13 bases separating them. The CDR3 totals 13 residues. The CDR3 protein is CAWTLQTNYEQYF. The CDR3 nucleotides read TGTGCCTGGACCCTCCAGACAAACTACGAGCAGTACTTC.

V and J are TRBV7-9 and TRBJ2-5; 8 nucleotides align to TRBD2. V was clipped by 4 bases and J by 3 bases; unmatched bases: 13. This CDR3 spans 17 amino acids. Germline V gene data show CDR1 as SEHNR and CDR2 as FQNEAQ (reference sequence). The CDR3 nucleotides are TGTGCCAGCAGCTCGTTAGGGGGTAGCGGGGTTGAAGAGACCCAGTACTTC. Amino acid sequence: CASSSLGGSGVEETQYF.

CDR3 DNA: TGTGCCAGCAGCGCCGGAGGGCTGACGAGCTACGAGCAGTACTTC. Its translation is CASSAGGLTSYEQYF. The V call is TRBV27, the J call TRBJ2-7; D is possibly TRBD2 (6 bases). The CDR3 has 15 residues. Germline assignment: CDR1 MNHEY and CDR2 SMNVEV (reference sequence). Trimming pared 6 bases from V and 3 bases from J, leaving 18 bases between.

V gene TRBV2 combines with J gene TRBJ2-5, with D possibly being TRBD2 (6 bases). V was cut by 9 bases and J by 3 bases, with 11 bases left in between. The germline V gene has CDR1 SNHLY and CDR2 FYNNEI. The CDR3 runs 12 residues. CDR3 DNA: TGTGCCAGGGGGACGGGGGAAGAGACCCAGTACTTC. Translated: CARGTGEETQYF.

The chain links TRBV6-1 to TRBJ1-3, with no clear D. The germline CDR1 and CDR2 sequences are MNHNS and SASEGT. The V end was cut by 4 bases, the J end by 4 bases, with 11 bases between. This CDR3 has 14 residues. The CDR3 region has the DNA TGTGCCAGCAGTGTACCCGGGGTAGGAAACACCATATATTTT. Encoded protein: CASSVPGVGNTIYF.

The chain couples TRBV5-1 to TRBJ2-3; 9 bases agree with TRBD2. The CDR3 sequence is 16 residues long. With V trimmed by 0 bases and J by 3 bases, 5 bases remained unmatched. CDR1 is SGHRS, CDR2 YFSETQ, per germline. The CDR3, as DNA: TGCGCCAGCAGCTTGGCGGGGCTAGCGGGAACAGATACGCAGTATTTT. This encodes CASSLAGLAGTDTQYF.

V gene TRBV7-9 combines with J gene TRBJ2-7; no definite D call. The length of the CDR3 is 14 residues. The germline V gene encodes CDR1 SEHNR and CDR2 FQNEAQ (reference sequence). The V end was cut by 5 bases, the J end by 3 bases, with 14 bases between. This CDR3 reads CASSPEGRLYEQYF. In nucleotides, the CDR3 is TGTGCCAGCAGCCCGGAAGGCAGACTCTACGAGCAGTACTTC.

V gene TRBV14 combines with J gene TRBJ1-5; tentatively, D is TRBD1 (6 bases). The CDR3 is made up of 20 amino acids. The ends were cut back, 4 bases at V and 0 bases at J, with 25 bases in the middle. Germline loops: CDR1 SGHDN, CDR2 FVKESK. The CDR3 coding sequence is TGTGCCAGCAGCCGAACAGGGAGTATAGTTACCCCTTATAGCAATCAGCCCCAGCATTTT. It specifies CASSRTGSIVTPYSNQPQHF.

J is TRBJ2-3 and V is TRBV5-6; maybe TRBD2 (6 bases). Trimming stripped 7 bases from V and 4 bases from J, with 22 bases between. CDR3 size: 16 residues. Germline V lookup: CDR1 SGHDT, CDR2 YYEEEE. This CDR3 reads CASGFEGLNNPDTQYF. In DNA, the CDR3 is TGTGCCAGCGGATTCGAGGGACTCAATAACCCAGATACGCAGTATTTT.

This chain links TRBV28 with TRBJ1-3; 8 bases are shared with TRBD1. The CDR3 totals 16 residues. The J segment lost 2 bases and the V segment lost 4 bases, leaving 7 bases of the junction unmatched. Germline assignment: CDR1 MDHEN and CDR2 SYDVKM. CDR3 loop: CASSSVDRGTGNTIYF. The CDR3 region has the DNA TGTGCCAGCAGTTCCGTCGACAGGGGAACTGGAAACACCATATATTTT.

The chain recombines TRBV2 with TRBJ1-2; D gene ambiguous. V lost 3 bases and J 6 bases, leaving 14 bases between the germline ends. This CDR3 has 14 residues. CDR1 is SNHLY and CDR2 is FYNNEI in the germline V gene. The CDR3 DNA follows: TGTGCCAGCAGTGATGCGGGGTTTAGGAATGGCTACACCTTC. Translation gives CASSDAGFRNGYTF.

J is TRBJ2-1 and V is TRBV5-4; D gene ambiguous. This CDR3 is built from 12 residues. Germline V gives CDR1 SGHNT, CDR2 YYREEE (reference sequence). Trimming removed 4 bases at V and 9 bases at J, with 11 bases between. The CDR3, as DNA: TGTGCCAGCAGCACCGGTCGAGGTGAGCAGTTCTTC. Protein sequence: CASSTGRGEQFF.